The entry that follows covers one T cell receptor beta chain sequence. TCR beta chains were sequenced at survey level with immunoSEQ. TCRdb keeps only in-frame clones here, not all; method: immunoSEQ multiplex PCR. Counted here are 40,000 to 55,000 clones, roughly 93% occurring once; the ten biggest clones make up around a tenth. The sequence derives from a man aged 40-49 years with rheumatoid arthritis. The sequenced sample was PBMCs.

The CDR3 protein is CASSPTGGRNIQYF. The CDR3 coding sequence is TGTGCCAGCAGTCCTACAGGGGGCCGAAACATTCAGTACTTC. The chain joins TRBV5-4 to TRBJ2-4, with 9 bases aligning to TRBD1. The germline V gene encodes CDR1 SGHNT and CDR2 YYREEE (reference sequence). This CDR3 is 14 amino acids long. Trimming removed 5 bases from V and 6 bases from J; junction bases left unmatched: 6.